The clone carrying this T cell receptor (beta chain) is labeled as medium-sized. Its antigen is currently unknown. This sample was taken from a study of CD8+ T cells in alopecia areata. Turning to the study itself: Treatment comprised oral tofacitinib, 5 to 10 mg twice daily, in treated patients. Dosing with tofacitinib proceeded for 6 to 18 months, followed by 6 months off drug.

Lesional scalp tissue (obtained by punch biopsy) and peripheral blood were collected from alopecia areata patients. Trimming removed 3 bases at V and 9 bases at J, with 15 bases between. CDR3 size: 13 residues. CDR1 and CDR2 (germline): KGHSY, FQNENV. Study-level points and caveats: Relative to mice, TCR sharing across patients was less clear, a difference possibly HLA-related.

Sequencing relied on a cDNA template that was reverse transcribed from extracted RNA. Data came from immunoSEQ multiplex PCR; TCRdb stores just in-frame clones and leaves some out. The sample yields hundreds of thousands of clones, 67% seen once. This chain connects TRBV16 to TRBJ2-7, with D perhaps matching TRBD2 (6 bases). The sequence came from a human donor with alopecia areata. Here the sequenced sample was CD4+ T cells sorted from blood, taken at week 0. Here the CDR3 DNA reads TGTGCCAGCAGCCAGCCCAGCGGGCTGGGGCAGTACTTC. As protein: CASSQPSGLGQYF.